This T cell receptor beta chain was sequenced for a study of blood T cell repertoires in COVID-19. This CDR3 has 13 amino acids. V lost 4 bases, J lost 8 bases, and 7 bases stayed unmatched. Germline V CDR1 and CDR2: SGHDN, FVKESK. Assay used: immunoSEQ multiplex PCR; TCRdb lists only in-frame clones, some missing. Among fewer than 400,000 clones listed, 90% were seen once. The chain employs TRBV14 and TRBJ1-2, with TRBD1 matching over 7 bases. Source material: PBMCs or T cells enriched from blood (not recorded which). The receptor comes from a woman aged 25-40 years who had been exposed to COVID-19. This CDR3 reads CASSLFQGGGYTF. CDR3 in DNA: TGTGCCAGCAGCCTCTTTCAGGGGGGAGGCTACACCTTC.